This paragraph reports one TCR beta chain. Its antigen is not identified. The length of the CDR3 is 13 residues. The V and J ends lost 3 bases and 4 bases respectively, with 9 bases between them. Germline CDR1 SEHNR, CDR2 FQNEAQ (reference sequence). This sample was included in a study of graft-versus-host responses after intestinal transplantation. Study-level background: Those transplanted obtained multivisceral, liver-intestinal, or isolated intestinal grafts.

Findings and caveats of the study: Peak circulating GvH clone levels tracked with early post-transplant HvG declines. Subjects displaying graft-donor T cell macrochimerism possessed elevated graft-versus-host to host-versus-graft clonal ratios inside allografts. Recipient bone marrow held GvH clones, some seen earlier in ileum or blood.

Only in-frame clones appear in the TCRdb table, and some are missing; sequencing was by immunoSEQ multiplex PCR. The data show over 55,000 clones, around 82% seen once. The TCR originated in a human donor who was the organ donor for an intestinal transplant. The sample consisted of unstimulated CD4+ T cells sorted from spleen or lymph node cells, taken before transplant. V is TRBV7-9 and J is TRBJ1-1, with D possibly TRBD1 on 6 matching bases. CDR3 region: CASSFRGSTEAFF. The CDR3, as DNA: TGTGCCAGCAGCTTCAGGGGTTCCACTGAAGCTTTCTTT.